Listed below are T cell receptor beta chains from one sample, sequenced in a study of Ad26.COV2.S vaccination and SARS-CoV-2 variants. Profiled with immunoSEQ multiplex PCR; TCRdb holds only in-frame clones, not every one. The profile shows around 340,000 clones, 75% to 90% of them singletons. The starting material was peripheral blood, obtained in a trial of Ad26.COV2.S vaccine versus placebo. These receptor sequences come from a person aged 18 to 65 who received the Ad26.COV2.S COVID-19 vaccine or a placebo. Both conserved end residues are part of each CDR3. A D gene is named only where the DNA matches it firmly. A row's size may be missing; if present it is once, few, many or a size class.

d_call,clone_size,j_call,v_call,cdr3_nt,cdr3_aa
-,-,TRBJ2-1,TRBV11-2,TGTGCCAGCAGCCTCAGAGCGGGCCTAGGACGTGGAGAGCAGTTCTTC,CASSLRAGLGRGEQFF
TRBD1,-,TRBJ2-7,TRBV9,TGTGCCAGCAGCCCTCCCGGGACAGGACCCTACGAGCAGTACTTC,CASSPPGTGPYEQYF
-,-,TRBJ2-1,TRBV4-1,TGCGCCAGCAGCCAATCCTTTTCGGTTCATGAGCAGTTCTTC,CASSQSFSVHEQFF
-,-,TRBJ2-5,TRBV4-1,TGCGCCAGCAGCCAATTTGGACAGAAAGAGACCCAGTACTTC,CASSQFGQKETQYF
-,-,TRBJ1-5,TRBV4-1,TGCGCCAGCAGCCAACACAGCAATCAGCCCCAGCATTTT,CASSQHSNQPQHF
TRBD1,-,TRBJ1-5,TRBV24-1,TGTGCCACCAGCGGGACAGGGGGTAGCAATCAGCCCCAGCATTTT,CATSGTGGSNQPQHF
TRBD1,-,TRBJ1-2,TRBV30,TGTGCCTTCGCGAAGGCGCGACAGGGGGCGAGGTATGGCTACACCTTC,CAFAKARQGARYGYTF
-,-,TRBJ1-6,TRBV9,TGTGCCAGCAGCGTAGAGGGTAATTCACCCCTCCACTTT,CASSVEGNSPLHF
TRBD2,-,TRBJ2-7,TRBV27,TGTGCCAGCAGCCTTACCCGAGGACTAGCGGGAGGGCCTGTTCACGAGCAGTACTTC,CASSLTRGLAGGPVHEQYF
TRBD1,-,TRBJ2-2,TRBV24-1,TGTGCCACCAGTGATCACAGGGGGACTTTCACCGGGGAGCTGTTTTTT,CATSDHRGTFTGELFF
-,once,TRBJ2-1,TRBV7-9,TGTGCCAGCAGCTTACAGGGGGGGCCGTTGAATGAGCAGTTCTTC,CASSLQGGPLNEQFF
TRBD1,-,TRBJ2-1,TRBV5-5,TGTGCCAGCAGCTTGGATAGGACAGGCTCAGTCTTC,CASSLDRTGSVF
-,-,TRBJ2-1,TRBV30,TGTGCCTGGAGTGTACTTCTCAATGAGCAGTTCTTC,CAWSVLLNEQFF
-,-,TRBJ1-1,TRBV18,TGTGCCAGCTCACCACAGGGTTCAAAGAACACTGAAGCTTTCTTT,CASSPQGSKNTEAFF
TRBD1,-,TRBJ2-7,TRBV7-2,TGTGCCAGCACCTCTTGGGGGCGAAGACAGGGGGCGGGGGAGCAGTACTTC,CASTSWGRRQGAGEQYF
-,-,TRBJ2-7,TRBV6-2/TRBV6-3,TGTGCCAGCAGTCGCGACACCCTCAGCTCCTACGAGCAGTACTTC,CASSRDTLSSYEQYF
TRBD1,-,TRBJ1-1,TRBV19,TGTGCCAGTAGTAGACAGGGGCAGAACACTGAAGCTTTCTTT,CASSRQGQNTEAFF
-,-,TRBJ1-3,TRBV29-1,TGCAGCGTTGATTCAGGGTCAGGAAACACCATATATTTT,CSVDSGSGNTIYF
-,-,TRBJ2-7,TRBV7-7,TGTGCCAGCAGCTTAAGCCCAGGGGCGCAGTACGAGCAGTACTTC,CASSLSPGAQYEQYF
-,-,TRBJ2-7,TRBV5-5,TGTGCCAGCAGCTTAGGACAGCCGAGAACCTACGAGCAGTACTTC,CASSLGQPRTYEQYF
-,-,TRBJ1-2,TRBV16,TGTGCCAGCAGCCAATATATTACAGACACTAACTATGGCTACACCTTC,CASSQYITDTNYGYTF
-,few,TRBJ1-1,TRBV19,TGTGCCAGTACGCCGACAGTGAGGAACACTGAAGCTTTCTTT,CASTPTVRNTEAFF
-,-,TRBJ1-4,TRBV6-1,TGTGCCAGCAGTGAACCAGGATCTAATGAAAAACTGTTTTTT,CASSEPGSNEKLFF
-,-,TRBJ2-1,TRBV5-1,TGCGCCAGCAGCTTGGCTGGGTTAGGTGAGCAGTTCTTC,CASSLAGLGEQFF
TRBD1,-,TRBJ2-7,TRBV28,TGTGCCAGCAGTGCTCGACAGGGTTCCTACGAGCAGTACTTC,CASSARQGSYEQYF
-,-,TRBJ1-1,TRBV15,TGTGCCACCAGCAGAGATAGGGGTCAGTTGATGGAAGCTTTCTTT,CATSRDRGQLMEAFF
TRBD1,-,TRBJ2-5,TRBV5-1,TGCGCCAGCAGTAGGGGGCTACAAGAGACCCAGTACTTC,CASSRGLQETQYF
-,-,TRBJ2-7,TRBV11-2,TGTGCCAGCAGCCAAGACCCGGCAAGCTACGAGCAGTACTTC,CASSQDPASYEQYF
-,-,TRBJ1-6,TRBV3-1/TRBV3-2,TGTGCCAGCAGAGGACAGCCTAATTCACCCCTCCACTTT,CASRGQPNSPLHF
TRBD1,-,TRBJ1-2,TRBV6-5,TGTGCCAGCACTTGGACAGGGAACTATGGCTACACCTTC,CASTWTGNYGYTF
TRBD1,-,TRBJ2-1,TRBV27,TGTGCCAGCCAGAGTGTGGGTATTGACAGGGGGGGGAATGAGCAGTTCTTC,CASQSVGIDRGGNEQFF
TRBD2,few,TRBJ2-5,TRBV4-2,TGTGCCAGCAGCGAACTAGCGGGGGACCAAGAGACCCAGTACTTC,CASSELAGDQETQYF
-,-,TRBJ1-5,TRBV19,TGTGCCAGTACTTCCGGGGTAGGGAGAAATCAGCCCCAGCATTTT,CASTSGVGRNQPQHF
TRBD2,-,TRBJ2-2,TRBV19,TGTGCCAGTAGTATTTTGGGACTAGCGGGTACGAACACCGGGGAGCTGTTTTTT,CASSILGLAGTNTGELFF
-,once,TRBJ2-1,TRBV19,TGTGCCAGTAGTATGACGGGCACGAAGGCCTACAATGAGCAGTTCTTC,CASSMTGTKAYNEQFF
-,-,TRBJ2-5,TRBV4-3,TGCGCCAGCAGCCAAGAGTGGGACACCCAAGAGACCCAGTACTTC,CASSQEWDTQETQYF
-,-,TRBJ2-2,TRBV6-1,TGTGCCAGCGGCAGGTCGAACACCGGGGAGCTGTTTTTT,CASGRSNTGELFF
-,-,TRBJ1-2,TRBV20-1,TGCAGTGCTCTGTACTATGGCTACACCTTC,CSALYYGYTF
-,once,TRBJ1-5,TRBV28,TGTGCCAGCAGTTTACGGGACTTCAATCAGCCCCAGCATTTT,CASSLRDFNQPQHF
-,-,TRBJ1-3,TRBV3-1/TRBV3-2,TGTGCCAGCTTGGCCCAGGGGGGAAACACCATATATTTT,CASLAQGGNTIYF
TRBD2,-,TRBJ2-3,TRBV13,TGTGCCAGCAGCTTAGGGGGTCTAGCGGGAGACACAGATACGCAGTATTTT,CASSLGGLAGDTDTQYF
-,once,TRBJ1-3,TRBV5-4,TGTGCCAGCAGTCTTGACAGCTCTGGAAACACCATATATTTT,CASSLDSSGNTIYF
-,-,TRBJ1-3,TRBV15,TGTGCCACCAGCAGAGATCGAAGTGCGGCGGGAAACACCATATATTTT,CATSRDRSAAGNTIYF
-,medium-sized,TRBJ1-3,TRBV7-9,TGTGCCAGCAGCCCCAACTTGAGCTCTGGAAACACCATATATTTT,CASSPNLSSGNTIYF
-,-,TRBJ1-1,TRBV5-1,TGCGCCAGCAGCTTTTTACAGGTTTCGAACACTGAAGCTTTCTTT,CASSFLQVSNTEAFF
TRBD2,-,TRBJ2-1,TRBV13,TGTGCCAGCAGCCATGGACTAGCGGGGTTGTACAATGAGCAGTTCTTC,CASSHGLAGLYNEQFF
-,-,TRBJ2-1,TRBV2,TGTGCCAGCCAAGCCAGACCCCCTCATGAGCAGTTCTTC,CASQARPPHEQFF
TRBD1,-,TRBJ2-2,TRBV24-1,TGTGCCACCAGTGACGCCGGGACAGGGGACACCGGGGAGCTGTTTTTT,CATSDAGTGDTGELFF
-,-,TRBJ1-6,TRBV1,TGCACCAGCAGCCAAATAGGGGGAAGCTCCTATAATTCACCCCTCCACTTT,CTSSQIGGSSYNSPLHF
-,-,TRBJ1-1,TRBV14,TGTGCCAGCAGCCAAGATTCTATGGACAGACGGGCTTTCTTT,CASSQDSMDRRAFF
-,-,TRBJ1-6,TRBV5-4,TGTGCCAGCAGAAGTGGTCGGGACAAGGATTCACCCCTCCACTTT,CASRSGRDKDSPLHF
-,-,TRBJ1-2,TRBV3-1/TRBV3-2,TGTGCCAGCAGCCAGGACAGTATACGACCCTATGGCTACACCTTC,CASSQDSIRPYGYTF
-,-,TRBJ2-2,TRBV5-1,TGCGCCAGCATATCTACAATCACCGGGGAGCTGTTTTTT,CASISTITGELFF